Listed below are T cell receptor beta chains from one sample, sequenced in a study of blood T cell repertoires in COVID-19. TCRdb keeps only in-frame clones here, not all; method: immunoSEQ multiplex PCR. The repertoire includes 250,000 or so clones, 83% of them detected once, and around 6% sits in the top ten. Sample: peripheral blood. Receptors were obtained from a human donor in a cohort sampled during active COVID-19. The CDR3 runs from the conserved cysteine through the conserved F or W. The order of the fields is J gene, clone size, D gene, V gene, CDR3 DNA, CDR3 protein. D genes are given only for firm matches. A clone size is listed for some rows: how often the clone was seen (once, few, many), or a class if it is expanded.

j_call: TRBJ2-2; clone_size: once; d_call: NA; v_call: TRBV7-2; cdr3_nt: TGTGCCAGCACCATTACGGGTGCGAACACCGGGGAGCTGTTTTTT; cdr3_aa: CASTITGANTGELFF
j_call: TRBJ2-7; clone_size: NA; d_call: NA; v_call: TRBV11-2; cdr3_nt: TGTGCCAGCAGCCTTAACCCCCCCAGGGGATTCTACGAGCAGTACTTC; cdr3_aa: CASSLNPPRGFYEQYF
j_call: TRBJ2-1; clone_size: NA; d_call: TRBD2; v_call: TRBV4-2; cdr3_nt: TGTGCCAGCAGCCAAGGGGGGGGTGAGCAGTTCTTC; cdr3_aa: CASSQGGGEQFF
j_call: TRBJ1-1; clone_size: NA; d_call: NA; v_call: TRBV11-2; cdr3_nt: TGTGCCAGCAGCTCCAGGGGCACTGAAGCTTTCTTT; cdr3_aa: CASSSRGTEAFF
j_call: TRBJ2-5; clone_size: NA; d_call: NA; v_call: TRBV19; cdr3_nt: TGTGCCAGTAGGCAGGGAGGTGAAGAGACCCAGTACTTC; cdr3_aa: CASRQGGEETQYF
j_call: TRBJ1-6; clone_size: NA; d_call: NA; v_call: TRBV5-1; cdr3_nt: TGCGCCAGCAGCCCCTCGGGGAGCTCCTATAATTCACCCCTCCACTTT; cdr3_aa: CASSPSGSSYNSPLHF
j_call: TRBJ2-3; clone_size: NA; d_call: NA; v_call: TRBV27; cdr3_nt: TGTGCCAGCAGTTTTCAAGAGACAGATACGCAGTATTTT; cdr3_aa: CASSFQETDTQYF
j_call: TRBJ1-2; clone_size: NA; d_call: NA; v_call: TRBV28; cdr3_nt: TGTGCCAGCCTTAGGGAGGGTAACTATGGCTACACCTTC; cdr3_aa: CASLREGNYGYTF
j_call: TRBJ1-1; clone_size: few; d_call: NA; v_call: TRBV23-1; cdr3_nt: TGCGCCAGCAGTCCGGACAGACCTATGAACACTGAAGCTTTCTTT; cdr3_aa: CASSPDRPMNTEAFF
j_call: TRBJ2-7; clone_size: NA; d_call: TRBD2; v_call: TRBV9; cdr3_nt: TGTGCCAGCAGCGGTGGGGGACTAGCGGGAGTGAGGGAGCAGTACTTC; cdr3_aa: CASSGGGLAGVREQYF
j_call: TRBJ2-7; clone_size: NA; d_call: TRBD2; v_call: TRBV7-6; cdr3_nt: TGTGCCAGCAGTCTGGGATTTAAGCGGGGGAAATCCTACGAGCAGTACTTC; cdr3_aa: CASSLGFKRGKSYEQYF
j_call: TRBJ2-1; clone_size: once; d_call: TRBD2; v_call: TRBV5-4; cdr3_nt: TGTGCCAGCAGCTTGAATGCGGGAGATGAGCAGTTCTTC; cdr3_aa: CASSLNAGDEQFF
j_call: TRBJ1-2; clone_size: NA; d_call: TRBD1; v_call: TRBV6-1; cdr3_nt: TGTGCCAGCAGTGAAAAGAGGACAGGGGGCTATGGCTACACCTTC; cdr3_aa: CASSEKRTGGYGYTF
j_call: TRBJ2-5; clone_size: NA; d_call: NA; v_call: TRBV5-4; cdr3_nt: TGTGCCAGCAGCTTGGCACAGGGAGAATGGGAGACCCAGTACTTC; cdr3_aa: CASSLAQGEWETQYF
j_call: TRBJ2-3; clone_size: NA; d_call: TRBD2; v_call: TRBV19; cdr3_nt: TGTGCCAGTAGTATTTGGGGACTAGCGGGAGTAAGCTCAAGCACAGATACGCAGTATTTT; cdr3_aa: CASSIWGLAGVSSSTDTQYF
j_call: TRBJ2-5; clone_size: NA; d_call: TRBD2; v_call: TRBV11-2; cdr3_nt: TGTGCCAGCAGCTTAGGCTGGCGGGAGGTGGAGACCCAGTACTTC; cdr3_aa: CASSLGWREVETQYF
j_call: TRBJ1-2; clone_size: NA; d_call: TRBD1; v_call: TRBV5-4; cdr3_nt: TGTGCCAGCAGCCACAGGGGAGCTAACTATGGCTACACCTTC; cdr3_aa: CASSHRGANYGYTF
j_call: TRBJ2-1; clone_size: NA; d_call: TRBD2; v_call: TRBV3-1/TRBV3-2; cdr3_nt: TGTGCCAGCAGCCTGGGACTAGCGGGAGCTCTCCTCTCCTTCTTC; cdr3_aa: CASSLGLAGALLSFF
j_call: TRBJ1-5; clone_size: NA; d_call: NA; v_call: TRBV3-1/TRBV3-2; cdr3_nt: TGTGCCAGCAGCCGTTCAGGCCAGCCCCAGCATTTT; cdr3_aa: CASSRSGQPQHF
j_call: TRBJ1-3; clone_size: few; d_call: TRBD1; v_call: TRBV5-1; cdr3_nt: TGCGCCAGCAGCCGCGGGACAGGGGCTGGAAACACCATATATTTT; cdr3_aa: CASSRGTGAGNTIYF
j_call: TRBJ2-3; clone_size: NA; d_call: NA; v_call: TRBV19; cdr3_nt: TGTGCCAGTAGTTCCACGGGGGAGACAGATACGCAGTATTTT; cdr3_aa: CASSSTGETDTQYF
j_call: TRBJ2-3; clone_size: NA; d_call: TRBD1; v_call: TRBV7-9; cdr3_nt: TGTGCCAGCAGCCCCGGGACAGCTACAGATACGCAGTATTTT; cdr3_aa: CASSPGTATDTQYF
j_call: TRBJ2-7; clone_size: NA; d_call: TRBD1; v_call: TRBV27; cdr3_nt: TGTGCCAGCAGATCTGCAGGGGGCCAATCCTACGAGCAGTACTTC; cdr3_aa: CASRSAGGQSYEQYF
j_call: TRBJ2-7; clone_size: NA; d_call: NA; v_call: TRBV28; cdr3_nt: TGTGCCAGCAGTTTAAACACCCCCTACGAGCAGTACTTC; cdr3_aa: CASSLNTPYEQYF
j_call: TRBJ2-3; clone_size: NA; d_call: TRBD1; v_call: TRBV7-9; cdr3_nt: TGTGCCAGCAGCAACCGGGACAGGGATGTGGCAGATACGCAGTATTTT; cdr3_aa: CASSNRDRDVADTQYF
j_call: TRBJ1-1; clone_size: NA; d_call: NA; v_call: TRBV2; cdr3_nt: TGTGCCAGCACCCAAGAGACTGAAGCTTTCTTT; cdr3_aa: CASTQETEAFF
j_call: TRBJ1-2; clone_size: NA; d_call: NA; v_call: TRBV18; cdr3_nt: TGTGCCAGCTCACAACAGGGATATAGTGGGTATGGCTACACCTTC; cdr3_aa: CASSQQGYSGYGYTF
j_call: TRBJ2-2; clone_size: NA; d_call: TRBD1; v_call: TRBV7-3; cdr3_nt: TGTGCCAGCAGCTTATTTCCAGGGGGCATCACCGGGGAGCTGTTTTTT; cdr3_aa: CASSLFPGGITGELFF
j_call: TRBJ2-3; clone_size: NA; d_call: TRBD1; v_call: TRBV9; cdr3_nt: TGTGCCAGCAGGGAGGCCGGGACAGGGGTGAGTCATACGCAGTATTTT; cdr3_aa: CASREAGTGVSHTQYF
j_call: TRBJ2-3; clone_size: NA; d_call: NA; v_call: TRBV14; cdr3_nt: TGTGCCAGCAGCCAACAGGGGTTAGTTGGTACGCAGTATTTT; cdr3_aa: CASSQQGLVGTQYF
j_call: TRBJ2-1; clone_size: NA; d_call: TRBD2; v_call: TRBV5-1; cdr3_nt: TGCGCCAGCAGCTTGGCCCAGCGGGGGGGTCACAATGAGCAGTTCTTC; cdr3_aa: CASSLAQRGGHNEQFF
j_call: TRBJ1-2; clone_size: NA; d_call: TRBD1; v_call: TRBV6-1; cdr3_nt: TGTGCCAGCAGTGAACAGGGGGACTATGGCTACACCTTC; cdr3_aa: CASSEQGDYGYTF
j_call: TRBJ2-7; clone_size: once; d_call: NA; v_call: TRBV7-2; cdr3_nt: TGTGCCAGCAGCTTAGGGGGGACACCAGGATCCTACGAGCAGTACTTC; cdr3_aa: CASSLGGTPGSYEQYF
j_call: TRBJ2-7; clone_size: NA; d_call: NA; v_call: TRBV12-3/TRBV12-4; cdr3_nt: TGTGCCAGCAGTGGGGACTTACCCGAGCAGTACTTC; cdr3_aa: CASSGDLPEQYF
j_call: TRBJ2-3; clone_size: NA; d_call: NA; v_call: TRBV7-9; cdr3_nt: TGTGCCAGCAGCTTAGGTCGACAGGGCACAGATACGCAGTATTTT; cdr3_aa: CASSLGRQGTDTQYF
j_call: TRBJ1-2; clone_size: NA; d_call: NA; v_call: TRBV5-6; cdr3_nt: TGTGCCAGCAGCTTGGCGGGGATTTATGGCTACACCTTC; cdr3_aa: CASSLAGIYGYTF
j_call: TRBJ2-1; clone_size: NA; d_call: NA; v_call: TRBV4-1; cdr3_nt: TGCGCCAGCAGCCAAGACAGGTCCTACAATGAGCAGTTCTTC; cdr3_aa: CASSQDRSYNEQFF
j_call: TRBJ2-1; clone_size: NA; d_call: TRBD2; v_call: TRBV4-1; cdr3_nt: TGCGCCAGCAGCCAATCGACCGGGACTAGCGTCACGCATGAGCAGTTCTTC; cdr3_aa: CASSQSTGTSVTHEQFF
j_call: TRBJ1-5; clone_size: NA; d_call: TRBD1; v_call: TRBV24-1; cdr3_nt: TGTGCCACCGCCAGGGGGCCTCATCAGCCCCAGCATTTT; cdr3_aa: CATARGPHQPQHF